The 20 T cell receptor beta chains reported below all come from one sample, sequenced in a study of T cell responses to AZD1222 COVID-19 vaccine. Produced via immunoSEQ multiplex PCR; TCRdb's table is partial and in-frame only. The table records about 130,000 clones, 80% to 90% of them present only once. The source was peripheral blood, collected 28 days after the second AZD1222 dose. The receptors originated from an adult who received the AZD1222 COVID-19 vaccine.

The CDR3 spells CASSRPGQGNGPNEKLFF. Written as DNA, the CDR3 is TGTGCCAGCTCACGACCGGGACAGGGGAACGGGCCTAATGAAAAACTGTTTTTT. The chain combines TRBV18 with TRBJ1-4, with 10 bases matching TRBD1. The length of the CDR3 is 18 residues. V lost 4 bases to trimming and J lost 3 bases; unmatched junction nucleotides: 11. The germline V gene has CDR1 KGHSH and CDR2 LQKENI.

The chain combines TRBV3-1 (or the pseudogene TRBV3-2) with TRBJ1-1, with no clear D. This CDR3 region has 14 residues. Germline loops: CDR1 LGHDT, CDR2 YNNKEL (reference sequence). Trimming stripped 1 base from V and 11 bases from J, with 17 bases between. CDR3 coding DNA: TGTGCCAGCAGCCAAGGGAGGAGGCCTCCAATTGCTTTCTTT. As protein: CASSQGRRPPIAFF.

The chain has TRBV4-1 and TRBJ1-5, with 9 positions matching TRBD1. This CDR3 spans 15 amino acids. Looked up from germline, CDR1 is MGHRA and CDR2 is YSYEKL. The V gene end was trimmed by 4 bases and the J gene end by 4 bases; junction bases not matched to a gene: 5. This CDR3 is CASSPPGQGNQPQHF. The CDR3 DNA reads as TGCGCCAGCAGCCCCCCTGGACAGGGGAATCAGCCCCAGCATTTT.

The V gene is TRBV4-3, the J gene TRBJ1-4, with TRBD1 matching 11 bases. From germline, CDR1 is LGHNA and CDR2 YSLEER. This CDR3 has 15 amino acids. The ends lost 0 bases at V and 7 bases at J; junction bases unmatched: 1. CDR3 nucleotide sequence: TGCGCCAGCAGCCAAGATGGGACAGGGGGTGAAAAACTGTTTTTT. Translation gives CASSQDGTGGEKLFF.

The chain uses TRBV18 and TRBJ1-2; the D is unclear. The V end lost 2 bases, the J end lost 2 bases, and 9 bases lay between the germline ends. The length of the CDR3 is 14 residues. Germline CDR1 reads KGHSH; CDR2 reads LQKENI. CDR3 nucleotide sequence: TGTGCCAGCTCACCAGAGCAGCGGAACTATGGCTACACCTTC. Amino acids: CASSPEQRNYGYTF.

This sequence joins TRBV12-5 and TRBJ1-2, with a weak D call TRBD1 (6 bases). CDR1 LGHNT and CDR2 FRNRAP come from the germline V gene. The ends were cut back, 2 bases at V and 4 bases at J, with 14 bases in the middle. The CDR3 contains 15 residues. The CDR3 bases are TGTGCTAGTGGTTTGCGGCAGGGGACAAGCTATGGCTACACCTTC. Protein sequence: CASGLRQGTSYGYTF.

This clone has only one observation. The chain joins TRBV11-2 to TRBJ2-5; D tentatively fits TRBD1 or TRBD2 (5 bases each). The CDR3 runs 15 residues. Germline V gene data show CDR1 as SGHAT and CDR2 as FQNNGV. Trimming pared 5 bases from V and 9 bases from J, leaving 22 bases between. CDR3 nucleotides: TGTGCCAGCAGCCCGGTTAAGGGGCAAGAGAGGGCCCAGTACTTC. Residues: CASSPVKGQERAQYF.

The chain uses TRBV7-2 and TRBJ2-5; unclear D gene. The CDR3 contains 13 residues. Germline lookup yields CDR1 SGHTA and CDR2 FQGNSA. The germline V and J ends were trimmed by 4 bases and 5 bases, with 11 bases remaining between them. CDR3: CASSSSIRETQYF. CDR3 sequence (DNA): TGTGCCAGCAGCTCTTCTATCCGGGAGACCCAGTACTTC.

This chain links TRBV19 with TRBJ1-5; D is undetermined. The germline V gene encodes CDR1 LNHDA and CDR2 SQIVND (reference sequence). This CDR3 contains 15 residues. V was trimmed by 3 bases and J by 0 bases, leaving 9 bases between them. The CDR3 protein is CASSITGFSNQPQHF. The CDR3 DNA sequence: TGTGCCAGTAGTATCACGGGGTTTAGCAATCAGCCCCAGCATTTT.

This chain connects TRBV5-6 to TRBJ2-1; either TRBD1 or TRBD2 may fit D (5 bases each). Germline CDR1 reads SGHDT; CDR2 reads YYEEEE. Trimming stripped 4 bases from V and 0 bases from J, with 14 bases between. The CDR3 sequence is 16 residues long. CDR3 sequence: CASSLPGPRSYNEQFF. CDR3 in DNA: TGTGCCAGCAGCCTGCCGGGGCCCCGCTCCTACAATGAGCAGTTCTTC. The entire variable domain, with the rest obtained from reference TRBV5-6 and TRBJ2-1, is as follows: DAGVTQSPTHLIKTRGQQVTLRCSPKSGHDTVSWYQQALGQGPQFIFQYYEEEERQRGNFPDRFSGHQFPNYSSELNVNALLLGDSALYLCASSLPGPRSYNEQFFGPGTRLTVL.

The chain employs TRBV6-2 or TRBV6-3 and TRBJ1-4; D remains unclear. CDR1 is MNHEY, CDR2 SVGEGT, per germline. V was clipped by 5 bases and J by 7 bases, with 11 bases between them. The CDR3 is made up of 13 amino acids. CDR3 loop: CASSPQGLEKLFF. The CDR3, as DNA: TGTGCCAGCAGTCCCCAAGGACTTGAAAAACTGTTTTTT.

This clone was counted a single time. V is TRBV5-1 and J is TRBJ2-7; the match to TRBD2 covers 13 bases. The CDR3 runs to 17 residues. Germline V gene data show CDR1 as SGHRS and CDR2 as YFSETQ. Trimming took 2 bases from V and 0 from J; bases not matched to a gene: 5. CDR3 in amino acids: CASSFGLAGATSYEQYF. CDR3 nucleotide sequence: TGCGCCAGCAGCTTTGGACTAGCGGGGGCTACCTCCTACGAGCAGTACTTC. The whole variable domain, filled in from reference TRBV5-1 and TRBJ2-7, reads KAGVTQTPRYLIKTRGQQVTLSCSPISGHRSVSWYQQTPGQGLQFLFEYFSETQRNKGNFPGRFSGRQFSNSRSEMNVSTLELGDSALYLCASSFGLAGATSYEQYFGPGTRLTVT.

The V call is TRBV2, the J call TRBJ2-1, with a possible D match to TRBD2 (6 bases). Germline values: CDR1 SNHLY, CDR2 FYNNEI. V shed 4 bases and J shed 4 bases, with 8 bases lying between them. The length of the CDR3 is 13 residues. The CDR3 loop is CASSVGGYNEQFF. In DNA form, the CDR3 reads TGTGCCAGCAGTGTTGGAGGGTACAATGAGCAGTTCTTC.

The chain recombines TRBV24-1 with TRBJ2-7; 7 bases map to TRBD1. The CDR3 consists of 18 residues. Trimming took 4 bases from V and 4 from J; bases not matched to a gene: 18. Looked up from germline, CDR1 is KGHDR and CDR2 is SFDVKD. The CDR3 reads CATSELVVRDRISYEQYF. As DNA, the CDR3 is TGTGCCACCAGTGAGCTGGTGGTTCGGGACAGAATTTCGTACGAGCAGTACTTC.

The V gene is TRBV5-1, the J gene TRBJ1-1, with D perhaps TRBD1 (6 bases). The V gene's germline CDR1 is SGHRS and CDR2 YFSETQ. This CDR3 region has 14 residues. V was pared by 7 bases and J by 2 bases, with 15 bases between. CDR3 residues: CASASQGSNTEAFF. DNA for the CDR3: TGCGCCAGCGCCTCCCAGGGGTCAAACACTGAAGCTTTCTTT. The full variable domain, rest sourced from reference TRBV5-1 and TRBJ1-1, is KAGVTQTPRYLIKTRGQQVTLSCSPISGHRSVSWYQQTPGQGLQFLFEYFSETQRNKGNFPGRFSGRQFSNSRSEMNVSTLELGDSALYLCASASQGSNTEAFFGQGTRLTVV.

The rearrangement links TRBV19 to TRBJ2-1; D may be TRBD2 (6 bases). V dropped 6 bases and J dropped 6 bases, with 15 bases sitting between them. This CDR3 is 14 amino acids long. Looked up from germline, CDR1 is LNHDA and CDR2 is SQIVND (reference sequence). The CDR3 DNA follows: TGTGCCAGTAGCGGGACTCACAATTTCAATGAGCAGTTCTTC. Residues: CASSGTHNFNEQFF.

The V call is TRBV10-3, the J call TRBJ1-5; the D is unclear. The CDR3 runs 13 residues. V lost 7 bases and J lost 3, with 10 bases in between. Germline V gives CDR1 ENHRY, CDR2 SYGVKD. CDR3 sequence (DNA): TGTGCCATCACCACAGATATCAATCAGCCCCAGCATTTT. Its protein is CAITTDINQPQHF.

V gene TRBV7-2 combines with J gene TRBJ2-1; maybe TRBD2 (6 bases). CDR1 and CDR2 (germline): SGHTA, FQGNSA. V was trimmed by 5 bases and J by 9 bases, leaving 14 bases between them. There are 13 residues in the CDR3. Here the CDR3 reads CASSLRVGGEQFF. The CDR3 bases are TGTGCCAGCAGCCTTAGGGTGGGGGGTGAGCAGTTCTTC.

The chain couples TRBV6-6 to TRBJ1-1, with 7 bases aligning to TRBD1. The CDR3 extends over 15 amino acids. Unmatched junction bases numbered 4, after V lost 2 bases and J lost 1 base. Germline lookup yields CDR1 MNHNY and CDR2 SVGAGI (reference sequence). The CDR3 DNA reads TGTGCCAGCAGTTACGCCAGGGGGGGGAACACTGAAGCTTTCTTT. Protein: CASSYARGGNTEAFF.

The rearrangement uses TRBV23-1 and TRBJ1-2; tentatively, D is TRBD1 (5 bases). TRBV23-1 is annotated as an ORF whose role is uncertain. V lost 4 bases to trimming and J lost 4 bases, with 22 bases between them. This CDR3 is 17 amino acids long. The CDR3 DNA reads TGCGCCAGCAGTCTCGAGGTCCCCGGGGCGGCCTTCTATGGCTACACCTTC. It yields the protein CASSLEVPGAAFYGYTF.